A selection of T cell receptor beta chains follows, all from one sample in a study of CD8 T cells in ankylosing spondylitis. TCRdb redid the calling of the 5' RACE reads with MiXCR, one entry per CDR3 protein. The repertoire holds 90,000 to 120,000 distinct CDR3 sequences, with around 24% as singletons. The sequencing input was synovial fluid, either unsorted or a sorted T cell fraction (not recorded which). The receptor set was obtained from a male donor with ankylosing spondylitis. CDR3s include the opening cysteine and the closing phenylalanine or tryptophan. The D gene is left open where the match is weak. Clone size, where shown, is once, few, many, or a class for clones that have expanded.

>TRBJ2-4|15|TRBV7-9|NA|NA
TGTGCCAGCAGCTTAGCGATCGGGTCGACCGACATTCAGTACTTC
CASSLAIGSTDIQYF
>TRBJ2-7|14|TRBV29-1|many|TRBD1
TGCAGCGTTGAAGGGACAGGGGGGGCGTTTCAGCAGTACTTC
CSVEGTGGAFQQYF
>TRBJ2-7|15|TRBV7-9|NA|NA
TGTGCCAGCAGCTTATGGCGGCAGGGGATGGACGAGCAGTACTTC
CASSLWRQGMDEQYF
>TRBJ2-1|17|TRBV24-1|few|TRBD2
TGTGCCACCAGTGATGGACCCAGCGGGAGGGCCTACAATGAGCAGTTCTTC
CATSDGPSGRAYNEQFF
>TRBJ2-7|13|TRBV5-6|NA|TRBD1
TGTGCCAGCAGCCCCCGGGACAGAGGTTCTGAGTACTTC
CASSPRDRGSEYF
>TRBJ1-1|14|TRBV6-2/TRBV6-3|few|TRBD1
TGTGCCAGCAGTTCTACAGGGGGGATGACTGAAGCTTTCTTT
CASSSTGGMTEAFF
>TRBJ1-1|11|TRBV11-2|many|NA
TGTGCCAGCAGACTAAACAGGGCGGCTTTCTTT
CASRLNRAAFF
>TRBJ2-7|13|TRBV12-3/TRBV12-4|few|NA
TGTGCCAGCAGTTCACCGGACGGGTACGAGCAGTACTTC
CASSSPDGYEQYF
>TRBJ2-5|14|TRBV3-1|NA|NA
TGTGCCAGCAGCTTCGGACTTTACCAAGAGACCCAGTACTTC
CASSFGLYQETQYF
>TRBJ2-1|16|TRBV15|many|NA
TGTGCCACCAGCAGAGATGGCGGCTGGGTGGGGAATGAGCAGTTCTTC
CATSRDGGWVGNEQFF
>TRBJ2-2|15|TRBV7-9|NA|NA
TGTGCCAGCAGCTCCTCTCAGGGGTATACCGGGGAGCTGTTTTTT
CASSSSQGYTGELFF
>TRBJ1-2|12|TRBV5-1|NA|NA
TGCGCCAGCAGACCCCTGGGGTCTGGCTACACCTTC
CASRPLGSGYTF
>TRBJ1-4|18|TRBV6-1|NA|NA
TGTGCCAGCAGTGAGCGGCCTCTATCCTTCGCAACTAATGAAAAACTGTTTTTT
CASSERPLSFATNEKLFF
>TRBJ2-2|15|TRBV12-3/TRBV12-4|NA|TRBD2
TGTGCCAGCAGTCCAACTAGCGGGAGAACCGGGGAGCTGTTTTTT
CASSPTSGRTGELFF
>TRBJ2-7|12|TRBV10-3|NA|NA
TGTGGCTCGGCAGGGACAACCTACGAGCAGTACTTC
CGSAGTTYEQYF
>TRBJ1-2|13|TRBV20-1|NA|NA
TGCAGTGCTAGCCCCGGGGAGGGAAGAGGCTACACCTTC
CSASPGEGRGYTF
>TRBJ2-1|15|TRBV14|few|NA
TGTGCCAGCAGCCAAGGTAGCGGCCCGGGGTATGAGCAGTTCTTC
CASSQGSGPGYEQFF